This T cell receptor (beta chain) was sequenced during a study of identifying expanded T cells in peripheral blood. The data were produced by immunoSEQ multiplex PCR, yet TCRdb's version contains in-frame clones alone and is incomplete. This table has fewer than 65,000 clones, about 89% appearing once. The germline V gene encodes CDR1 SQVTM and CDR2 ANQGSEA. The CDR3 runs to 16 residues. V shed 4 bases, J shed 0 bases, and the junction held 10 bases outside the gene matches. Concerning this clone itself: The antigen is undetermined.

General study points: Clone count variance between approximately two-week samples rose with total template count. Over two and four weeks, about 17 and 20 clones changed, versus 1.2 between replicates.

This clonotype was sampled from a person between 18 and 70 years old in good health. The chain carries TRBV29-1 and TRBJ2-3, with 7 bases lining up with TRBD1. The sample was blood. The DNA for the CDR3 is TGCAGCGTTGGACAAGCCGGGACAGCTAGCACAGATACGCAGTATTTT. This encodes CSVGQAGTASTDTQYF.